This T cell receptor beta chain is from a study of identical twins. Notes on the study in general: Cross-sectional statistical analysis, not tracking of the same donors, underpinned the conclusions. Where beta out-of-frame sequences were concerned, excess twin sharing was weaker.

On this clonotype itself: Its target is unknown.

The ends lost 0 bases at V and 2 bases at J; junction bases unmatched: 8. The germline V gene encodes CDR1 SGHRS and CDR2 YFSETQ. The CDR3 is 16 residues long. One entry per CDR3 protein results from TCRdb running MiXCR on the 5' RACE reads. Of 500,000 to 650,000 distinct CDR3 sequences listed, approximately 20% are singletons. The same sample was also used in a study of yellow fever vaccine responses in identical twins.

The V call is TRBV5-1, the J call TRBJ2-7; 7 nucleotides match TRBD1. Material for sequencing was CD4+ T cells sorted from blood. The clonotype comes from a woman aged 18-30 years in good health. CDR3: CASSLGTGAIPYEQYF. CDR3 sequence (DNA): TGCGCCAGCAGCTTGGGGACAGGCGCCATACCCTACGAGCAGTACTTC. Together with reference TRBV5-1 and TRBJ2-7, the CDR3 gives the full variable domain: KAGVTQTPRYLIKTRGQQVTLSCSPISGHRSVSWYQQTPGQGLQFLFEYFSETQRNKGNFPGRFSGRQFSNSRSEMNVSTLELGDSALYLCASSLGTGAIPYEQYFGPGTRLTVT.